Listed below are T cell receptor beta chains from one sample, sequenced in a study of blood T cell repertoires in COVID-19. TCRdb's copy holds only in-frame clones and misses some; the assay was immunoSEQ multiplex PCR. The sample consists of over 150,000 clones, around 78% of them appearing once. Sequencing used peripheral blood. Source of these receptors: a man aged 80 or over with acute or convalescent COVID-19. Each CDR3 is given with its conserved first and last residue. Fields, in order: D gene, clone size, J gene, V gene, CDR3 DNA, CDR3 protein. The D gene is left open where the match is weak. Some rows mark clone size as missing; the rest say once, few, many or name a class of expanded clone.

>NA|NA|TRBJ1-1|TRBV11-3
TGTGCCAGCAGCTTAGATACGGGAGGCGCTTTCTTT
CASSLDTGGAFF
>NA|few|TRBJ2-6|TRBV19
TGTGCCAGTACTTCACCCCTCGACAGGCCCGGGGCCAACGTCCTGACTTTC
CASTSPLDRPGANVLTF
>TRBD2|NA|TRBJ2-5|TRBV9
TGTGCCAGCAGCCAAGCGGTAGCGGGGGGCCGTGGGACCCAGTACTTC
CASSQAVAGGRGTQYF
>TRBD2|once|TRBJ2-7|TRBV9
TGTGCCAGCAGCGTGGGGGACTACACCTACGAGCAGTACTTC
CASSVGDYTYEQYF
>NA|NA|TRBJ1-6|TRBV14
TGTGCCAGCAGCTCCTTCGATAATTCACCCCTCCACTTT
CASSSFDNSPLHF
>TRBD2|NA|TRBJ2-3|TRBV4-1
TGCGCCAGTTCGACTAGCGGGGGCACAGATACGCAGTATTTT
CASSTSGGTDTQYF
>NA|once|TRBJ2-1|TRBV6-6
TGTGCCAGCAGTGCTAGGGGGAACGGGTACAATGAGCAGTTCTTC
CASSARGNGYNEQFF
>NA|NA|TRBJ2-1|TRBV27
TGTGCCACACCCCAGCGGCAGGCCGCCTACAATGAGCAGTTCTTC
CATPQRQAAYNEQFF
>NA|NA|TRBJ2-3|TRBV5-1
TGCGCCAGCAGCTCGATGCCGGGGGGCACAGATACGCAGTATTTT
CASSSMPGGTDTQYF
>TRBD1|NA|TRBJ1-5|TRBV5-6
TGTGCCAGCAGCTTGCGTGGGACAGGGAATTTTCCCCAGCATTTT
CASSLRGTGNFPQHF
>TRBD1|once|TRBJ2-7|TRBV3-1/TRBV3-2
TGTGCCAGCAGCCAAGTTTTTGGCGTTCGGGACAGGGGGCCTGAGCAGTACTTC
CASSQVFGVRDRGPEQYF
>TRBD1|NA|TRBJ1-4|TRBV2
TGTGCCAGCGAAGGGGGACAGGGTAGCGCAAATGAAAAACTGTTTTTT
CASEGGQGSANEKLFF
>NA|NA|TRBJ2-5|TRBV11-3
TGTGCCAGCAGCTTAGACGTTGGGGCAGAAGAGACCCAGTACTTC
CASSLDVGAEETQYF
>NA|NA|TRBJ1-2|TRBV6-1
TGTGCCAGCAGTGAGGAGACAGCTTCCTATGGCTACACCTTC
CASSEETASYGYTF
>TRBD1|NA|TRBJ2-1|TRBV7-6
TGTGCCAGCAGCTTCGGACAGGGGATGAATGAGCAGTTCTTC
CASSFGQGMNEQFF
>NA|NA|TRBJ1-2|TRBV7-8
TGTGCCAGCAGCTTACGCTCGGGAACCTATGGCTACACCTTC
CASSLRSGTYGYTF
>NA|NA|TRBJ1-6|TRBV5-3
NA
CARSLAFGSGSSYNSPLHF
>TRBD1|NA|TRBJ1-1|TRBV10-3
TGTGCCACTAGGACCGGGGACAGGAACACTGAAGCTTTCTTT
CATRTGDRNTEAFF
>NA|NA|TRBJ1-1|TRBV14
TGTGCCAGCAGCCAAGATTTGCGGACTGAAGCTTTCTTT
CASSQDLRTEAFF
>TRBD1|NA|TRBJ1-2|TRBV19
TGTGCCAGTAGTACGGGACAGGGTCGCGGCTACACCTTC
CASSTGQGRGYTF
>NA|NA|TRBJ1-2|TRBV3-1/TRBV3-2
TGTGCCAGCAGCCAAGAAACAGGGAACTATGGCTACACCTTC
CASSQETGNYGYTF
>TRBD1|few|TRBJ2-5|TRBV2
TGTGCCAGTACGAGGTCGGGACAGCAAGAGACCCAGTACTTC
CASTRSGQQETQYF
>NA|once|TRBJ1-5|TRBV7-2
TGTGCCAGCAGCTACGCAACAAATCAGCCCCAGCATTTT
CASSYATNQPQHF
>NA|NA|TRBJ2-2|TRBV2
TGTGCCAGCAGTGGACAGGGAGGTACCTTCACCGGGGAGCTGTTTTTT
CASSGQGGTFTGELFF
>TRBD2|NA|TRBJ2-5|TRBV11-3
TGTGCCAGCAGCCTTTCCTGGGGACTAGCGGGCCAAGAGACCCAGTACTTC
CASSLSWGLAGQETQYF
>TRBD2|NA|TRBJ2-1|TRBV6-2/TRBV6-3
TGTGCCAGCAGTACCTGGGAGGGTGAGCAGTTCTTC
CASSTWEGEQFF
>TRBD1|NA|TRBJ1-4|TRBV7-6
TGTGCCAGCAGCCAGGGGACAGGGATTGAAAAACTGTTTTTT
CASSQGTGIEKLFF
>NA|NA|TRBJ1-1|TRBV6-1
TGTGCCAGCAGTGATGGAATCGGGACTACTTTCACTGAAGCTTTCTTT
CASSDGIGTTFTEAFF
>NA|NA|TRBJ2-7|TRBV14
TGTGCCAGCAGCCGCATCAACGGCTACGAGCAGTACTTC
CASSRINGYEQYF
>NA|NA|TRBJ1-1|TRBV7-6
TGTGCCAGCAGCTTGTCTGGAGCGAACACTGAAGCTTTCTTT
CASSLSGANTEAFF
>NA|few|TRBJ1-2|TRBV7-2
TGTGCCAGCAGCTTATTCGGGGGAGACGGCTACACCTTC
CASSLFGGDGYTF
>NA|few|TRBJ1-1|TRBV28
TGTGCCTTACAAAGGGGGACTGAAGCTTTCTTT
CALQRGTEAFF
>TRBD1|few|TRBJ2-7|TRBV7-9
TGTGCCAGCACCAAAACCTGGACAGGGATCCTTGATGAGCAGTACTTC
CASTKTWTGILDEQYF
>NA|NA|TRBJ1-2|TRBV4-1
TGCGCCAGCAGCCAAGTTCTCCCAGGTTCCTATGGCTACACCTTC
CASSQVLPGSYGYTF
>NA|NA|TRBJ2-3|TRBV10-1
TGCGCCAGCAGTTTCGGCGGGGCTAGCACAGATACGCAGTATTTT
CASSFGGASTDTQYF
>NA|NA|TRBJ2-2|TRBV21-1
TGTGCCAGCAGCACATGGCTCGCGAACACCGGGGAGCTGTTTTTT
CASSTWLANTGELFF
>TRBD1|NA|TRBJ1-1|TRBV9
TGTGCCAGCAGCGCCCAGGGGGCTGGAACTGAAGCTTTCTTT
CASSAQGAGTEAFF
>TRBD2|once|TRBJ2-1|TRBV27
TGTGCCAGCAGTCCAAGCAAAGCGGGGGTGTATAATGAGCAGTTCTTC
CASSPSKAGVYNEQFF
>NA|NA|TRBJ1-6|TRBV5-1
TGCGCCAGCAGCTGGCAGGGAGGGACTAATTCACCCCTCCACTTT
CASSWQGGTNSPLHF
>TRBD2|few|TRBJ2-3|TRBV5-4
TGTGCCAGCAGCTCGCGGACTAGCGGGGTACGTACGCAGTATTTT
CASSSRTSGVRTQYF
>TRBD1|NA|TRBJ2-3|TRBV18
TGTGCCAGCTCATACGGACAGGACAGCACAGATACGCAGTATTTT
CASSYGQDSTDTQYF
>NA|NA|TRBJ1-5|TRBV6-5
TGTGCCAGCCGGAAGGGTGGGGAGGGTCAGCCCCAGCATTTT
CASRKGGEGQPQHF
>NA|NA|TRBJ2-7|TRBV12-5
TGTGCTAGTGGTTTGGGTAGTACCGAGCAGTACTTC
CASGLGSTEQYF
>NA|few|TRBJ1-4|TRBV5-1
TGCGCCAGCAGCTTGGCGTTTGCAACTAATGAAAAACTGTTTTTT
CASSLAFATNEKLFF
>TRBD1|NA|TRBJ1-4|TRBV6-5
TGTGCCAGCAGGGACAGGGTTCCTAATGAAAAACTGTTTTTT
CASRDRVPNEKLFF
>TRBD2|few|TRBJ2-3|TRBV19
TGTGCCAGTAGTATGGGGGGGTTTGGGCGCACAGATACGCAGTATTTT
CASSMGGFGRTDTQYF
>TRBD2|NA|TRBJ2-5|TRBV7-3
TGTGCCAGCAGCTCCGGGGCTAGCGGGGGAGGAGAGACCCAGTACTTC
CASSSGASGGGETQYF
>TRBD2|few|TRBJ2-3|TRBV6-4
TGTGCCAGCCGACCGGCGGCGGGGGGGCCGGTAGATACGCAGTATTTT
CASRPAAGGPVDTQYF
>NA|NA|TRBJ2-3|TRBV6-1
TGTGCCAGCAGTGAGGTCGGGTCAGGGATTAGCACAGATACGCAGTATTTT
CASSEVGSGISTDTQYF
>TRBD1|NA|TRBJ2-5|TRBV2
TGTGCCAGCAGTGTAGGACAGGGGGCTGAGACCCAGTACTTC
CASSVGQGAETQYF
>TRBD1|once|TRBJ2-1|TRBV2
TGTGCCAGCAGTGAAGCCGCCGGGACAGGGCGGTTCTTC
CASSEAAGTGRFF
>TRBD1|NA|TRBJ1-3|TRBV7-2
TGTGCCAGCAGATTTAACAGGGGGCCCGGAAACACCATATATTTT
CASRFNRGPGNTIYF
>TRBD2|NA|TRBJ2-5|TRBV9
TGTGCCAGCAGCCCCTCGGGGGGGGGCCAAGAGACCCAGTACTTC
CASSPSGGGQETQYF
>NA|NA|TRBJ2-5|TRBV5-1
TGCGCCAGCAGCTTGGCCCCCGGGACATCAAACCAAGAGACCCAGTACTTC
CASSLAPGTSNQETQYF
>TRBD1|NA|TRBJ1-2|TRBV3-1/TRBV3-2
TGTGCCAGCAGCCACGATACAGGGGGGGGCTACACCTTC
CASSHDTGGGYTF
>TRBD2|NA|TRBJ2-2|TRBV30
TGTGCCTGGACAGGGGGACTAGCGGGGCCCGGGGAGCTGTTTTTT
CAWTGGLAGPGELFF
>NA|NA|TRBJ1-2|TRBV5-4
TGTGCCAGCAGCCCCGACAGTTACTATGGCTACACCTTC
CASSPDSYYGYTF